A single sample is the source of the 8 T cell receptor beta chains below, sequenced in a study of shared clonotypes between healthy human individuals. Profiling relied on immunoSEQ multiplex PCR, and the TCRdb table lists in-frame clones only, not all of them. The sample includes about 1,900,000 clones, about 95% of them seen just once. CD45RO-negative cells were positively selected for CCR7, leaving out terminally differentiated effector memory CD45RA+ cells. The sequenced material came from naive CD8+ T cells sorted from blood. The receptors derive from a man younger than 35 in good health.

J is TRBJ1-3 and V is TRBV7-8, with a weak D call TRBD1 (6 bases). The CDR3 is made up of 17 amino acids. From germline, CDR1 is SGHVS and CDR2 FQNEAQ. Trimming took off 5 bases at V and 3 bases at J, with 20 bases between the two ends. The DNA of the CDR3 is TGTGCCAGCAGCGATAAACTAGTGGGGGCTGGTGGAAACACCATATATTTT. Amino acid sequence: CASSDKLVGAGGNTIYF.

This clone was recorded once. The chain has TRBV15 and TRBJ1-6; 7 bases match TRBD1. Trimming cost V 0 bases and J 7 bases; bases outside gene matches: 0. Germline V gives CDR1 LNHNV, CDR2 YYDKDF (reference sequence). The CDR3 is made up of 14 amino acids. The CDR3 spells CATSREDRNSPLHF. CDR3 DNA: TGTGCCACCAGCAGAGAGGACAGGAATTCACCCCTCCACTTT.

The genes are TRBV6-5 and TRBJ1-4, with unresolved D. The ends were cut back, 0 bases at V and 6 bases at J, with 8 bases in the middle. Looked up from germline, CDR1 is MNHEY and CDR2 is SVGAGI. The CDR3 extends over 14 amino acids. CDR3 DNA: TGTGCCAGCAGTTACTCGGGGATTCATGAAAAACTGTTTTTT. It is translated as CASSYSGIHEKLFF.

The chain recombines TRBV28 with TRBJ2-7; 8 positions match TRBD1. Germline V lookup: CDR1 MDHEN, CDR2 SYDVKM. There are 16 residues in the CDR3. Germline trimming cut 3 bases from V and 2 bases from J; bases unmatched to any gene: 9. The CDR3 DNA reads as TGTGCCAGCAGTTTGGATACCTCGGGACAGGCCTACGAGCAGTACTTC. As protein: CASSLDTSGQAYEQYF.

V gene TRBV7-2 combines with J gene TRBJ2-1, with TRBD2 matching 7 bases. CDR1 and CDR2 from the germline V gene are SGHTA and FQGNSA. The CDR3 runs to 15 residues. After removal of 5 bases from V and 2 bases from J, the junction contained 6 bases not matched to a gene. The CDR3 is CASSVLAAAYNEQFF. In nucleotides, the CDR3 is TGTGCCAGCAGCGTCCTAGCGGCAGCCTACAATGAGCAGTTCTTC.

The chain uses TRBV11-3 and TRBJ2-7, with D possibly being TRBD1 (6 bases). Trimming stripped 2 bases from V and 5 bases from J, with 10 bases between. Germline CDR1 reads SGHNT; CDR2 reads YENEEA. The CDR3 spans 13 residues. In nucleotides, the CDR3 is TGTGCCAGCAGCTTACCAGGGGCCGACGAGCAGTACTTC. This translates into CASSLPGADEQYF.

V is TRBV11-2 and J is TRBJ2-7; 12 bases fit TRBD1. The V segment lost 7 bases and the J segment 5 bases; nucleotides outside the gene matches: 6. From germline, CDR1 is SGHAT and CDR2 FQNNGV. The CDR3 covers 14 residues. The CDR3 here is CASTSGTGGNEQYF. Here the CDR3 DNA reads TGTGCCAGCACTTCCGGGACAGGGGGCAACGAGCAGTACTTC.

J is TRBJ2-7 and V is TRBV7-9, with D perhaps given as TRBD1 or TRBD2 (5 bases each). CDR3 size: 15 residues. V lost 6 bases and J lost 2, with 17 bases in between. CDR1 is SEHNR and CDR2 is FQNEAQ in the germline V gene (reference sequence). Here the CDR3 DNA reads TGTGCCAGCAGGAGGGGCGTGGACCGAGCCTACGAGCAGTACTTC. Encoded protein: CASRRGVDRAYEQYF.